This T cell receptor (beta chain) was recovered during a study of cytomegalovirus exposure and HLA in healthy donors. The PCR was carried out with 60 Vbeta primers and 13 Jbeta primers. The method was immunoSEQ multiplex PCR; TCRdb's version includes in-frame clones alone and lacks a portion of them. The sample includes roughly 150,000 clones, around three quarters of them seen just once. Study-level results: Follow-up analysis later connected one missense variant in DCLRE1C with trimming of TCR beta V- and J-genes. A later analysis reportedly identified an Asian-associated ancestry cluster as carrying fewer N-insertions than the roughly 600-donor mean. Researchers counted 164 TCR beta chains as cytomegalovirus-associated.

The CDR3 runs to 15 residues. Deletions cut 5 bases from V and 7 bases from J, with 20 bases between. CDR1 and CDR2 from the germline V gene are MNHEY and SVGAGI. About this clone: Its antigen remains unknown.

This receptor was taken from a woman aged 55-70 years in good health and CMV-seropositive. Material: PBMCs. This chain joins TRBV6-5 and TRBJ1-1; the D gene is possibly TRBD1 (6 bases). CDR3 bases: TGTGCCAGCAGTCCCGGGGGGCCACCAGGCAATGAAGCTTTCTTT. Encoded protein: CASSPGGPPGNEAFF.